These T cell receptor beta chains were read from a single sample in a study of blood T cell repertoires in COVID-19. Sequenced by immunoSEQ multiplex PCR; TCRdb stores in-frame clones only, minus some. The data contain under 250,000 clones, 81% of them singletons. Sequencing was done on a sample of PBMCs or T cells enriched from blood (not recorded which). Source of these receptors: a woman between 45 and 60 years old with acute COVID-19. CDR3s include the opening cysteine and the closing phenylalanine or tryptophan. The D gene is left open where the match is weak. Clone size is shown for a subset of rows, as once, few, many or a class of expanded clone.

J: TRBJ2-7
size: -
D: -
V: TRBV12-3/TRBV12-4
CDR3: CASSLYGIEQYF
DNA: TGTGCCAGCAGTTTATACGGGATCGAGCAGTACTTC

J: TRBJ1-2
size: -
D: -
V: TRBV7-2
CDR3: CASSFDPRIGYTF
DNA: TGTGCCAGCAGCTTTGACCCGAGGATTGGCTACACCTTC

J: TRBJ2-3
size: few
D: -
V: TRBV28
CDR3: CASSPPPTSWEVPDTQYF
DNA: TGTGCCAGCAGTCCCCCACCGACTAGTTGGGAGGTCCCAGATACGCAGTATTTT

J: TRBJ2-7
size: -
D: TRBD1
V: TRBV13
CDR3: CASSRRKTGTGFYEQYF
DNA: TGTGCCAGCAGCCGACGGAAGACCGGGACAGGGTTCTACGAGCAGTACTTC

J: TRBJ2-7
size: -
D: TRBD2
V: TRBV7-2
CDR3: CASSLVPLGGGSSYEQYF
DNA: TGTGCCAGCAGCTTAGTTCCCCTTGGCGGGGGGAGCTCCTACGAGCAGTACTTC

J: TRBJ1-3
size: -
D: -
V: TRBV5-6
CDR3: CASSLVQNGNTIYF
DNA: TGTGCCAGCAGCTTGGTTCAGAACGGAAACACCATATATTTT

J: TRBJ1-4
size: -
D: -
V: TRBV29-1
CDR3: CSVENPGEKLFF
DNA: TGCAGCGTTGAGAACCCGGGGGAAAAACTGTTTTTT

J: TRBJ1-2
size: -
D: TRBD1
V: TRBV6-6
CDR3: CASSLGQKNGYTF
DNA: TGTGCCAGCAGTTTGGGACAGAAAAATGGCTACACCTTC

J: TRBJ2-2
size: -
D: TRBD2
V: TRBV5-1
CDR3: CASSWASGVPGELFF
DNA: TGCGCCAGCAGCTGGGCTAGCGGGGTTCCCGGGGAGCTGTTTTTT

J: TRBJ2-3
size: -
D: TRBD2
V: TRBV7-3
CDR3: CASSSPIAGVTDTQYF
DNA: TGTGCCAGCAGCTCGCCGATAGCGGGAGTGACAGATACGCAGTATTTT

J: TRBJ2-1
size: -
D: -
V: TRBV7-2
CDR3: CASSSGGNGKGNEQFF
DNA: TGTGCCAGCAGCTCCGGGGGTAACGGGAAGGGAAATGAGCAGTTCTTC

J: TRBJ2-5
size: -
D: TRBD2
V: TRBV4-3
CDR3: CASSQAPGLAGETQYF
DNA: TGCGCCAGCAGCCAGGCCCCGGGACTAGCGGGAGAGACCCAGTACTTC

J: TRBJ1-4
size: -
D: TRBD1
V: TRBV7-2
CDR3: CASSSDRGRAEKLFF
DNA: TGTGCCAGCAGCTCGGACAGGGGGCGGGCTGAAAAACTGTTTTTT

J: TRBJ1-1
size: -
D: -
V: TRBV9
CDR3: CASSAHYMNTEAFF
DNA: TGTGCCAGCAGCGCTCACTATATGAACACTGAAGCTTTCTTT

J: TRBJ1-6
size: -
D: -
V: TRBV11-2
CDR3: CASTQLKNGPLSPLHF
DNA: TGTGCCAGCACCCAACTGAAAAATGGGCCCCTCTCACCCCTCCACTTT

J: TRBJ2-5
size: -
D: TRBD1
V: TRBV5-1
CDR3: CASSFLGSTGGQETQYF
DNA: TGCGCCAGCAGCTTTTTAGGGTCGACAGGGGGCCAAGAGACCCAGTACTTC

J: TRBJ1-2
size: -
D: TRBD1
V: TRBV19
CDR3: CASLGQGRYGYTF
DNA: TGTGCCAGTCTAGGACAGGGGCGCTATGGCTACACCTTC

J: TRBJ1-1
size: -
D: TRBD1
V: TRBV28
CDR3: CASSFRDRDISTEAFF
DNA: TGTGCCAGCAGTTTCCGGGACAGGGATATTTCCACTGAAGCTTTCTTT

J: TRBJ2-3
size: -
D: TRBD2
V: TRBV5-1
CDR3: CASSLGRGGTDTQYF
DNA: TGCGCCAGCAGCTTGGGACGGGGGGGAACAGATACGCAGTATTTT

J: TRBJ2-5
size: once
D: TRBD2
V: TRBV14
CDR3: CASSPRWGGQETQYF
DNA: TGTGCCAGCAGCCCCCGCTGGGGGGGCCAAGAGACCCAGTACTTC

J: TRBJ1-5
size: -
D: -
V: TRBV6-2/TRBV6-3
CDR3: CASSYSAALSNQPQHF
DNA: TGTGCCAGCAGTTACTCGGCGGCACTTAGCAATCAGCCCCAGCATTTT

J: TRBJ1-2
size: -
D: TRBD1
V: TRBV7-2
CDR3: CASSLSGTGASYGYTF
DNA: TGTGCCAGCAGCTTATCCGGGACAGGGGCCTCCTATGGCTACACCTTC

J: TRBJ1-2
size: few
D: TRBD1
V: TRBV7-2
CDR3: CASSSGGGYGYTF
DNA: TGTGCCAGCAGCTCCGGAGGGGGCTACGGCTACACCTTC

J: TRBJ1-5
size: once
D: TRBD1
V: TRBV30
CDR3: CAWSVRGQLFVNQPQHF
DNA: TGTGCCTGGAGTGTACGGGGACAGCTATTTGTCAATCAGCCCCAGCATTTT

J: TRBJ2-5
size: -
D: -
V: TRBV11-2
CDR3: CASSLGQVGTETQYF
DNA: TGTGCCAGCAGCTTAGGACAGGTGGGGACAGAGACCCAGTACTTC

J: TRBJ2-7
size: -
D: TRBD1
V: TRBV7-2
CDR3: CASSWLDRVSSYEQYF
DNA: TGTGCCAGCAGCTGGCTGGACAGGGTGAGCTCCTACGAGCAGTACTTC

J: TRBJ2-3
size: -
D: -
V: TRBV7-2
CDR3: CASSPIGGGTSTDTQYF
DNA: TGTGCCAGCAGCCCCATTGGGGGGGGGACAAGCACAGATACGCAGTATTTT

J: TRBJ2-5
size: -
D: -
V: TRBV10-3
CDR3: CAISETPNREETQYF
DNA: TGTGCCATCAGTGAGACCCCAAACAGGGAAGAGACCCAGTACTTC

J: TRBJ2-7
size: -
D: TRBD1
V: TRBV4-1
CDR3: CASSQDPRQGMTYEQYF
DNA: TGCGCCAGCAGCCAAGATCCGAGACAGGGGATGACCTACGAGCAGTACTTC

J: TRBJ2-1
size: -
D: TRBD2
V: TRBV7-9
CDR3: CASSLSGANNEQFF
DNA: TGTGCCAGCAGCCTTAGCGGGGCTAACAATGAGCAGTTCTTC

J: TRBJ2-1
size: -
D: TRBD1
V: TRBV27
CDR3: CASSFGTGGDEQFF
DNA: TGTGCCAGCAGTTTTGGGACAGGGGGAGATGAGCAGTTCTTC

J: TRBJ1-5
size: -
D: -
V: TRBV6-2/TRBV6-3
CDR3: CASTPFLAGDQPQHF
DNA: TGTGCCAGCACCCCCTTTTTAGCCGGTGATCAGCCCCAGCATTTT

J: TRBJ2-5
size: once
D: -
V: TRBV6-6
CDR3: CASSYIRGQETQYF
DNA: TGTGCCAGCAGTTACATCCGGGGTCAAGAGACCCAGTACTTC

J: TRBJ2-2
size: -
D: -
V: TRBV12-5
CDR3: CASYRDNTGELFF
DNA: TGTGCTAGTTACAGGGATAACACCGGGGAGCTGTTTTTT

J: TRBJ1-1
size: -
D: TRBD1
V: TRBV7-9
CDR3: CASSTRPGQNMNTEAFF
DNA: TGTGCCAGCAGCACCCGACCGGGACAGAACATGAACACTGAAGCTTTCTTT

J: TRBJ2-3
size: -
D: TRBD1
V: TRBV6-5
CDR3: CASSYSGQGIRDTQYF
DNA: TGTGCCAGCAGTTACTCGGGACAGGGTATTAGGGATACGCAGTATTTT